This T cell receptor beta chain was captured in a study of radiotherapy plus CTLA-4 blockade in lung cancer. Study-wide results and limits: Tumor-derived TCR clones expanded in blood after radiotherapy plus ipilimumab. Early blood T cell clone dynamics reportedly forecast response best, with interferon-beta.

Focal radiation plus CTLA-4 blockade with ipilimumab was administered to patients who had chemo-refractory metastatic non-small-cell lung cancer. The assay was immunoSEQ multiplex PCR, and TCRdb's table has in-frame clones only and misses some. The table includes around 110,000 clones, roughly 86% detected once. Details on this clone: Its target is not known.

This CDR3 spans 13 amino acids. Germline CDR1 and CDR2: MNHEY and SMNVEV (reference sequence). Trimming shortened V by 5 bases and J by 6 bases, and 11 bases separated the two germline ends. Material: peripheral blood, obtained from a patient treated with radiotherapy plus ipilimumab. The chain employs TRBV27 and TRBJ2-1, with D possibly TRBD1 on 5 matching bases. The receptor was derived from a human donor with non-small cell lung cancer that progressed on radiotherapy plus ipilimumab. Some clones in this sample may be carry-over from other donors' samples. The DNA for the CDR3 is TGTGCCAGCAGTACCCGACAGAGCAATGAGCAGTTCTTC. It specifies CASSTRQSNEQFF.